Sequencing of this T cell receptor beta chain was carried out in a study of CD8 T cells in ankylosing spondylitis. Study outcomes and limitations: Within ankylosing spondylitis blood, a TCR beta motif made up of fewer than ten highly homologous variants appeared to be characteristic.

In its sample, this clonotype was seen a few times. The antigen remains unidentified. Germline assignment: CDR1 KGHDR and CDR2 SFDVKD. The CDR3 is 15 residues long. V was trimmed by 5 bases and J by 3 bases, leaving 12 bases between them. TCRdb itself ran the 5' RACE reads through MiXCR, one entry per CDR3 protein. The sample has around 890,000 distinct CDR3 sequences, roughly 12% seen once. V and J are TRBV24-1 and TRBJ2-2; a possible D gene is TRBD2 (6 bases). The sample comprised blood, either unsorted or a sorted T cell fraction (not recorded which). This clonotype was sampled from a male donor with ankylosing spondylitis. The CDR3 sequence is CATSAYGGDTGELFF. The CDR3 DNA sequence: TGTGCCACCAGTGCCTACGGGGGAGACACCGGGGAGCTGTTTTTT.